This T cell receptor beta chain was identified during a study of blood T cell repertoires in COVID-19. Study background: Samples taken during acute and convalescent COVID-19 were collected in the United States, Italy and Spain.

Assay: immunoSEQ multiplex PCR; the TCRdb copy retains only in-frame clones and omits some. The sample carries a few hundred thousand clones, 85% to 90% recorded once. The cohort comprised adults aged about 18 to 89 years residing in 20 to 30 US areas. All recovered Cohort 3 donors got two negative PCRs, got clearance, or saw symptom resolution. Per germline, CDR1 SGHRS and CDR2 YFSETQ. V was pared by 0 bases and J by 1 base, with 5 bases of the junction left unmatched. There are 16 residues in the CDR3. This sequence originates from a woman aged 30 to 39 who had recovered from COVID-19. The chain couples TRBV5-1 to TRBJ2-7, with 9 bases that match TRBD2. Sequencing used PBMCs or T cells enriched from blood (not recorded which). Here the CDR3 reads CASSLVASGTSYEQYF. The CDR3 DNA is TGCGCCAGCAGCTTGGTCGCTAGCGGGACGTCCTACGAGCAGTACTTC. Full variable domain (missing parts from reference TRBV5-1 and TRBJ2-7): KAGVTQTPRYLIKTRGQQVTLSCSPISGHRSVSWYQQTPGQGLQFLFEYFSETQRNKGNFPGRFSGRQFSNSRSEMNVSTLELGDSALYLCASSLVASGTSYEQYFGPGTRLTVT.